This T cell receptor beta chain was identified during a study of identical twins. Study-level findings and limits: It was possible that invariant MAIT and iNKT cells partly confounded the zero-insertion analyses.

To note about this clonotype: What it binds is not known.

The CDR3 runs 14 residues. The V gene lost 4 bases and the J gene lost 1 base, with 10 bases spanning the gap. Germline CDR1 and CDR2: SGHDN and FVKESK. TCRdb re-derived calls from the 5' RACE reads in MiXCR, one entry per CDR3 protein. The sample holds some 1,700,000 distinct CDR3 sequences; about 32% are singletons and the top ten take 0.25% to 0.3%. Sequencing input: cord blood. The genes are TRBV14 and TRBJ1-1, with a possible D match to TRBD1 (5 bases). The clonotype was recovered from a newborn girl in good health. CDR3: CASSREGRNTEAFF. In DNA form, the CDR3 reads TGTGCCAGCAGCCGAGAGGGACGGAACACTGAAGCTTTCTTT. Full variable domain (missing parts from reference TRBV14 and TRBJ1-1): EAGVTQFPSHSVIEKGQTVTLRCDPISGHDNLYWYRRVMGKEIKFLLHFVKESKQDESGMPNNRFLAERTGGTYSTLKVQPAELEDSGVYFCASSREGRNTEAFFGQGTRLTVV.